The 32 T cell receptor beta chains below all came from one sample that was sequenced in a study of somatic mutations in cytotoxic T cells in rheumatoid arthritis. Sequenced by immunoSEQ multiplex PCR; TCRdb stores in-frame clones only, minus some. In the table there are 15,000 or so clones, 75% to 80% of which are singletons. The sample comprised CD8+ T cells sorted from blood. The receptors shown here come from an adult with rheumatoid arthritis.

Here the CDR3 DNA reads TGTGCCAGTAGTATTTTTTGGGCACCTCTACAGACCTACGAGCAGTACTTC. Translating gives CASSIFWAPLQTYEQYF. The chain links TRBV19 to TRBJ2-7; D is unresolved. This CDR3 comprises 17 residues. V was trimmed by 3 bases and J by 2 bases, leaving 20 bases between them. Germline-derived CDR1 and CDR2 are LNHDA and SQIVND (reference sequence).

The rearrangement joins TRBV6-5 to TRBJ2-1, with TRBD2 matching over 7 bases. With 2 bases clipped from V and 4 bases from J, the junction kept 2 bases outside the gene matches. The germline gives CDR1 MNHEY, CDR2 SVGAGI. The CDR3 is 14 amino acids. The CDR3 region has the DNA TGTGCCAGCAGTTACCGCGGGAGATACAATGAGCAGTTCTTC. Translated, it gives CASSYRGRYNEQFF.

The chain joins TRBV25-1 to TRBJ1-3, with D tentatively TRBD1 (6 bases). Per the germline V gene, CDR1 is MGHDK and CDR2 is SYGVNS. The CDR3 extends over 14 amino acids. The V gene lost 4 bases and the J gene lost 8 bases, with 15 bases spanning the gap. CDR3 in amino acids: CASSGRGGGDTIYF. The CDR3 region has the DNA TGTGCCAGCAGTGGTCGGGGGGGCGGGGACACCATATATTTT.

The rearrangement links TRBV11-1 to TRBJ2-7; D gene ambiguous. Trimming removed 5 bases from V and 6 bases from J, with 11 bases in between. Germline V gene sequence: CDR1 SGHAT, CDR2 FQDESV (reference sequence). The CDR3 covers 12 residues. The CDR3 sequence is CASSLRTGEQYF. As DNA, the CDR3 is TGTGCCAGCAGCCTAAGGACGGGCGAGCAGTACTTC.

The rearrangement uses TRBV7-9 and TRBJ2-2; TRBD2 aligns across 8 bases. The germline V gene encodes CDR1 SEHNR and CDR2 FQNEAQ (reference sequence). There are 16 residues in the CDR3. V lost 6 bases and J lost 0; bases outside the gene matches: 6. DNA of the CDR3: TGTGCCAGCAGACGAAGCGGGAGCGCGAACACCGGGGAGCTGTTTTTT. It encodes CASRRSGSANTGELFF. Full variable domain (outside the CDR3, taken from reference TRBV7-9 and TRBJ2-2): DTGVSQNPRHKITKRGQNVTFRCDPISEHNRLYWYRQTLGQGPEFLTYFQNEAQLEKSRLLSDRFSAERPKGSFSTLEIQRTEQGDSAMYLCASRRSGSANTGELFFGEGSRLTVL.

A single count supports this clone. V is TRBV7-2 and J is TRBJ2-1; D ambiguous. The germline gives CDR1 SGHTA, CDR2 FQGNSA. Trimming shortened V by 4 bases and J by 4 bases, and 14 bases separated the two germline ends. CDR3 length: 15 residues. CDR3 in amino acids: CASSWITAAYNEQFF. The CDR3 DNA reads TGTGCCAGCAGCTGGATAACCGCAGCATACAATGAGCAGTTCTTC.

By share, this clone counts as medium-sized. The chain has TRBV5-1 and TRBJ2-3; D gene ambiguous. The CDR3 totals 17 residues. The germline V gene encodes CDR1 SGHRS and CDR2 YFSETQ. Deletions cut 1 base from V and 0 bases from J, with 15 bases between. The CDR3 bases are TGCGCCAGCAGCTTGTACCCCTTAGAAGCTAGCACAGATACGCAGTATTTT. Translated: CASSLYPLEASTDTQYF.

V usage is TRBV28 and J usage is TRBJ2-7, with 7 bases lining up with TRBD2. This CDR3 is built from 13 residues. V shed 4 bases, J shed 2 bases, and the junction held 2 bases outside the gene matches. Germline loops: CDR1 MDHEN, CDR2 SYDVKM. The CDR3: CASSWRGTYEQYF. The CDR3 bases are TGTGCCAGCAGTTGGCGGGGGACCTACGAGCAGTACTTC. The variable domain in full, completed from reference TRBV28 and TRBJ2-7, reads DVKVTQSSRYLVKRTGEKVFLECVQDMDHENMFWYRQDPGLGLRLIYFSYDVKMKEKGDIPEGYSVSREKKERFSLILESASTNQTSMYLCASSWRGTYEQYFGPGTRLTVT.

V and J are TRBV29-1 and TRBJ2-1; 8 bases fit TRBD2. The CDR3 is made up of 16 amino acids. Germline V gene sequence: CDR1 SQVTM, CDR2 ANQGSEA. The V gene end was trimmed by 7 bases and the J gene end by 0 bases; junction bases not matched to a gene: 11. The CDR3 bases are TGCAGCGCCCCCGGAGCGGGAGATGGCTCCTACAATGAGCAGTTCTTC. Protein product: CSAPGAGDGSYNEQFF.

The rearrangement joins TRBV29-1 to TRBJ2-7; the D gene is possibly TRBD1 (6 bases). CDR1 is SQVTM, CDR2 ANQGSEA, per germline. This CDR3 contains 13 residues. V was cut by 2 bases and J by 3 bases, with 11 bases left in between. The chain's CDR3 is CSVEPQGSYEQYF. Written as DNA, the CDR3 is TGCAGCGTTGAACCACAGGGAAGCTACGAGCAGTACTTC.

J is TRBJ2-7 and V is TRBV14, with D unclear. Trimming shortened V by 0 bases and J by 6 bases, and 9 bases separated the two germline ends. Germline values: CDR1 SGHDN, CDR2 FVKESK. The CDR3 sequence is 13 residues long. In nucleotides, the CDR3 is TGTGCCAGCAGCCAAGATGCCCCTACCGAGCAGTACTTC. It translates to CASSQDAPTEQYF.

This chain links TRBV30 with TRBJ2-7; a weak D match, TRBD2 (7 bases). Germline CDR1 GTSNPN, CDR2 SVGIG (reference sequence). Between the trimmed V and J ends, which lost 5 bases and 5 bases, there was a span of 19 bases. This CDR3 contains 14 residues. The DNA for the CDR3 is TGTGCCTGGTGGGGGGGGGCAGGGCTCGACGAGCAGTACTTC. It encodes CAWWGGAGLDEQYF.

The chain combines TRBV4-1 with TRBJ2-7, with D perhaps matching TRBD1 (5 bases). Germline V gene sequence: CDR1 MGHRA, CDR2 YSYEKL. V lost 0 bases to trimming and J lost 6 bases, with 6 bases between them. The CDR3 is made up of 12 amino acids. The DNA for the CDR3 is TGCGCCAGCAGCCAAGATGGGGCCGAGCAGTACTTC. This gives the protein CASSQDGAEQYF.

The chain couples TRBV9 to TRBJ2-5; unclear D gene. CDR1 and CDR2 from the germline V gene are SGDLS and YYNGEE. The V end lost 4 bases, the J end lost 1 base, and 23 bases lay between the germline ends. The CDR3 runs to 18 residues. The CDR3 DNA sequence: TGTGCCAGCAGCAGTGGGGATCCCCTGACTGAACCCCAAGAGACCCAGTACTTC. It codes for CASSSGDPLTEPQETQYF. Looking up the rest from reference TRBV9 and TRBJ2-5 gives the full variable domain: DSGVTQTPKHLITATGQRVTLRCSPRSGDLSVYWYQQSLDQGLQFLIQYYNGEERAKGNILERFSAQQFPDLHSELNLSSLELGDSALYFCASSSGDPLTEPQETQYFGPGTRLLVL.

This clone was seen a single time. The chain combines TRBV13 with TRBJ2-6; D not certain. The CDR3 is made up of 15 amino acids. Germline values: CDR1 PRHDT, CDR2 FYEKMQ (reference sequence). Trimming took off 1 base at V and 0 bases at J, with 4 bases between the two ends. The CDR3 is CASSLARSGANVLTF. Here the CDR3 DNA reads TGTGCCAGCAGCTTAGCCCGCTCTGGGGCCAACGTCCTGACTTTC.

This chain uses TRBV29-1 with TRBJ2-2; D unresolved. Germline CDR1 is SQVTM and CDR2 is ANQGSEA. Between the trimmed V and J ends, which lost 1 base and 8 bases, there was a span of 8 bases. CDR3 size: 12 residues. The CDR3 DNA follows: TGCAGCGTTGAAGTGGGCTGGGGGGAGCTGTTTTTT. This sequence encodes CSVEVGWGELFF.

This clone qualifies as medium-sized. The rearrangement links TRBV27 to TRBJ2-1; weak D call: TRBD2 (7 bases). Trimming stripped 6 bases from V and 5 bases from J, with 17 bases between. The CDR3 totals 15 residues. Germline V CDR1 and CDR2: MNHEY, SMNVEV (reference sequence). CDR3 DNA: TGTGCCAGCAGAGGCCCGGGGGCGGGAGACAATGAGCAGTTCTTC. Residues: CASRGPGAGDNEQFF.

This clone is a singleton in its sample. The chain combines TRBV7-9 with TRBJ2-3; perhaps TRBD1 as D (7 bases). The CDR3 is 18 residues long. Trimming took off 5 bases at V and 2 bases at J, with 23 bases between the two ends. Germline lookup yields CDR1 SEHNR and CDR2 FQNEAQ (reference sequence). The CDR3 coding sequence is TGTGCCAGCAGCCCCCGCGGGACAGTCGTCGCCCCCACAGATACGCAGTATTTT. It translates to CASSPRGTVVAPTDTQYF.

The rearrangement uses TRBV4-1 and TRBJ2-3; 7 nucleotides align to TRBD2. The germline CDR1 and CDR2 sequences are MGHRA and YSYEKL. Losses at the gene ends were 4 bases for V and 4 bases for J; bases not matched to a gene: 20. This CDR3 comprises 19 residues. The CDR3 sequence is CASSLPASGGRVESDTQYF. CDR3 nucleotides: TGCGCCAGCAGCCTCCCCGCCTCGGGCGGGAGAGTGGAGTCAGATACGCAGTATTTT.

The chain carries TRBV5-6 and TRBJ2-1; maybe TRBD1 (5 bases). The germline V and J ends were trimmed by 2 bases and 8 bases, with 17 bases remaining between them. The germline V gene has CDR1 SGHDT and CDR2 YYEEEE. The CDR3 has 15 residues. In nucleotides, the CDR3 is TGTGCCAGCAGCTTAGTTCAGGGTGGGATCGATGAGCAGTTCTTC. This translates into CASSLVQGGIDEQFF.

The CDR3 nucleotides are TGTGCCAGCAGCCCAGATGTAAGCTCCTACAATGAGCAGTTCTTC. The encoded protein is CASSPDVSSYNEQFF. This rearrangement joins TRBV6-5 to TRBJ2-1; no definite D call. Germline V gene sequence: CDR1 MNHEY, CDR2 SVGAGI. CDR3 length equals 15 residues. Trimming took off 6 bases at V and 0 bases at J, with 12 bases between the two ends.

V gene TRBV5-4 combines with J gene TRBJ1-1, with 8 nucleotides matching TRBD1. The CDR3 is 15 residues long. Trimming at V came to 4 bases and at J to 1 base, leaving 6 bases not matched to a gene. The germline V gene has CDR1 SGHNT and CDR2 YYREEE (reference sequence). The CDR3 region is CASSTRTGWNTEAFF. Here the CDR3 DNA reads TGTGCCAGCAGCACTCGGACAGGGTGGAACACTGAAGCTTTCTTT.

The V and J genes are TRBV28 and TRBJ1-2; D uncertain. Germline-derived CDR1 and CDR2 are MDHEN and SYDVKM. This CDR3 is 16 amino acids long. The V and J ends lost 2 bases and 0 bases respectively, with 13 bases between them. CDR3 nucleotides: TGTGCCAGCAGTTTAAGGACCGAAGCTCCTAACTATGGCTACACCTTC. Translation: CASSLRTEAPNYGYTF.

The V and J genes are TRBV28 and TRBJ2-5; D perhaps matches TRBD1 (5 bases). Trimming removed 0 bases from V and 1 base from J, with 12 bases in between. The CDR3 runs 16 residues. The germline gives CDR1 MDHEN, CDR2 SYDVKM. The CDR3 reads CASSLWSGNIQETQYF. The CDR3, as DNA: TGTGCCAGCAGTTTATGGTCAGGGAATATCCAAGAGACCCAGTACTTC.

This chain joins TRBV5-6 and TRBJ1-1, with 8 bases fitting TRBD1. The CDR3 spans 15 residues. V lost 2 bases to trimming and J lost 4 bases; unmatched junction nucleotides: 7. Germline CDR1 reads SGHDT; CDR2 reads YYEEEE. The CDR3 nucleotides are TGTGCCAGCAGCTTTTTGACAGGGGCGACCACTGAAGCTTTCTTT. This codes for CASSFLTGATTEAFF.

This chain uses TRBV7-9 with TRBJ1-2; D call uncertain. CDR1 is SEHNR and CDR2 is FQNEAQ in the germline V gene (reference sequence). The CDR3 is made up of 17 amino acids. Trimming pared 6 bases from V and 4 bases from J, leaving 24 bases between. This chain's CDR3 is CASRRGEGTGLFYGYTF. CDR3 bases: TGTGCCAGCAGACGGGGTGAGGGCACCGGACTATTCTATGGCTACACCTTC.

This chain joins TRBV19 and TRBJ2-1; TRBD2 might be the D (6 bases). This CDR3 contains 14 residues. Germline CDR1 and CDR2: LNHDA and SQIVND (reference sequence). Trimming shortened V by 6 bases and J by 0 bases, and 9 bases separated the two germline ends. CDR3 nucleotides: TGTGCCAGTAGGGTCGGGAGCTCCTACAATGAGCAGTTCTTC. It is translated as CASRVGSSYNEQFF.

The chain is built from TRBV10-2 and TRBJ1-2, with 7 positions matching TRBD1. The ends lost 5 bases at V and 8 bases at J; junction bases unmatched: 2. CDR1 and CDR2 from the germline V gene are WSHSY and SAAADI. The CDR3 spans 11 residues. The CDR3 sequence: CASSHRGGYTF. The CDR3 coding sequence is TGCGCCAGCAGTCACAGGGGCGGCTACACCTTC.

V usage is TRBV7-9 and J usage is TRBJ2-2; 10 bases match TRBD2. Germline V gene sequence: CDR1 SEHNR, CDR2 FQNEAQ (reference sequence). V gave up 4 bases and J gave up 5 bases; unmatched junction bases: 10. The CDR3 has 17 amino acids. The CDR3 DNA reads TGTGCCAGCAGCTCCTTGACTAGCGGGTTTTCTACCGGGGAGCTGTTTTTT. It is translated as CASSSLTSGFSTGELFF.

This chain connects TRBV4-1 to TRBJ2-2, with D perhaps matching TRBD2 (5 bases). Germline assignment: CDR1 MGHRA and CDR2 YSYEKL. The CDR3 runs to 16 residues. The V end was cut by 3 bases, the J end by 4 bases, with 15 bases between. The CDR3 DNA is TGCGCCAGCAGCCACGACGTTTTGGGAGTCACCGGGGAGCTGTTTTTT. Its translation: CASSHDVLGVTGELFF.

CDR3: CASSQEEGQILYSNQPQHF. In DNA form, the CDR3 reads TGCGCCAGCAGCCAAGAGGAGGGACAAATCCTTTATAGCAATCAGCCCCAGCATTTT. J is TRBJ1-5 and V is TRBV4-1; the D gene is possibly TRBD1 (6 bases). Germline CDR1 and CDR2: MGHRA and YSYEKL. V was trimmed by 0 bases and J by 0 bases, leaving 18 bases between them. The CDR3 has 19 amino acids.

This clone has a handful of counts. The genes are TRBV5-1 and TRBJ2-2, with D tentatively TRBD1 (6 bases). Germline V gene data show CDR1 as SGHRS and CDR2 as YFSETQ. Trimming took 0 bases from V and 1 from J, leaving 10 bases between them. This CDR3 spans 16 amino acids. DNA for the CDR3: TGCGCCAGCAGCTTGGTGGGGGCGTTGAACACCGGGGAGCTGTTTTTT. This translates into CASSLVGALNTGELFF.